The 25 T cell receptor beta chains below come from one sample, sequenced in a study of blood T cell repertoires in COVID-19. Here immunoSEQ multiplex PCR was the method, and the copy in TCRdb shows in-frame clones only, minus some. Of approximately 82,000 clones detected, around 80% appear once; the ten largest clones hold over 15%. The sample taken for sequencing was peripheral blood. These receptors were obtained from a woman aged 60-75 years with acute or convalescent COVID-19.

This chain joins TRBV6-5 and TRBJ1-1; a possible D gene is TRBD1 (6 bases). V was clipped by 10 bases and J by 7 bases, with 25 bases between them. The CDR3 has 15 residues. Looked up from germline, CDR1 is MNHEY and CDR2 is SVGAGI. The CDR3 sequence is CATYHPTGSSDEAFF. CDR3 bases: TGTGCCACCTACCACCCGACAGGCTCATCCGATGAAGCTTTCTTT.

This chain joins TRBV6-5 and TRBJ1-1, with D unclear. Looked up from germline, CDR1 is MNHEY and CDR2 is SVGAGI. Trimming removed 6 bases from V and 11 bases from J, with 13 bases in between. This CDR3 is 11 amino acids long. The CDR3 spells CASSTTSQAFF. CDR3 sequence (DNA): TGTGCCAGCAGCACCACCTCCCAGGCTTTCTTT.

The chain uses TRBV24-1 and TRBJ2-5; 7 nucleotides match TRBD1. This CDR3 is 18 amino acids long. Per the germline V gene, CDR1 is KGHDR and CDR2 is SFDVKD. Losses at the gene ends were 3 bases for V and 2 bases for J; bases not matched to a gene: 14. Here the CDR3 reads CATSDRSLGTEFQETQYF. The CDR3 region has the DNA TGTGCCACCAGTGATCGTAGTCTTGGGACAGAGTTTCAAGAGACCCAGTACTTC.

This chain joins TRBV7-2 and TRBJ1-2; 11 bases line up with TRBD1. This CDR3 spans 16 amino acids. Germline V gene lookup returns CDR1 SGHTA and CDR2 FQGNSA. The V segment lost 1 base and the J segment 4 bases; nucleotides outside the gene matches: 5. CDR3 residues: CASSLEGQGVAYGYTF. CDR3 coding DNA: TGTGCCAGCAGCTTAGAGGGACAGGGGGTCGCCTATGGCTACACCTTC.

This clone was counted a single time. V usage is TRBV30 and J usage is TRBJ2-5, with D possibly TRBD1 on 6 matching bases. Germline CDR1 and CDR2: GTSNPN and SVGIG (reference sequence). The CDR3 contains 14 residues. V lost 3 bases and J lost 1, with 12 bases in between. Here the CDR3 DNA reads TGTGCCTGGAGCGACAGGTTACTCCAAGAGACCCAGTACTTC. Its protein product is CAWSDRLLQETQYF.

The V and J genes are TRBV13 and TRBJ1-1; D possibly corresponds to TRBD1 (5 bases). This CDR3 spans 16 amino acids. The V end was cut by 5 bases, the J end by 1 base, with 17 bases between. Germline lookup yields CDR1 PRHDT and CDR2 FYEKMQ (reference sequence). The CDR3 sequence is CASSLSWGLTNTEAFF. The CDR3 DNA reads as TGTGCCAGCAGCCTAAGCTGGGGACTTACGAACACTGAAGCTTTCTTT.

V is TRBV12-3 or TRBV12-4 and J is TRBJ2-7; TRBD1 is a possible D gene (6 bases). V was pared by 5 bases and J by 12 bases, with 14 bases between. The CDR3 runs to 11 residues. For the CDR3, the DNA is TGTGCCAGCAGTCTCAGGGGACCCCGGTACTTC. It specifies CASSLRGPRYF.

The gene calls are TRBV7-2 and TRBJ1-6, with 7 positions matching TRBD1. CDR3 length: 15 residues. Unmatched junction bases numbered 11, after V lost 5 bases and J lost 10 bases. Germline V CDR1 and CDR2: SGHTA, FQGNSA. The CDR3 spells CASSALTGRLSPLHF. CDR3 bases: TGTGCCAGCAGCGCTCTGACAGGGAGGTTGTCACCCCTCCACTTT.

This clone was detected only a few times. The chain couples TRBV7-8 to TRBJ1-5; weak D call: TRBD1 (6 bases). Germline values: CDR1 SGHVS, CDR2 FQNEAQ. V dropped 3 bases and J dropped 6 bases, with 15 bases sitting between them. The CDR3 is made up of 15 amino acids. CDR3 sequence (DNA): TGTGCCAGCAGCTTCTCCGGGGGGCACGGTCAGCCCCAGCATTTT. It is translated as CASSFSGGHGQPQHF.

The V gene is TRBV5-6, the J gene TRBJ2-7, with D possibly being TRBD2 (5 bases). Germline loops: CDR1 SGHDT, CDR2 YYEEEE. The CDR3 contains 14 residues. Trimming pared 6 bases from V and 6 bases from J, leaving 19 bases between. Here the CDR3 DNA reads TGTGCCAGCAACCCCGAGAGGCGGGCAAGCGAGCAGTACTTC. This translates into CASNPERRASEQYF.

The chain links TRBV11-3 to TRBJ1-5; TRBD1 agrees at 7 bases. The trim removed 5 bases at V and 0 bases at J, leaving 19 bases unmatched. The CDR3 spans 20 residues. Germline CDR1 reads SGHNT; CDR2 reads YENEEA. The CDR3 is CASSHPGRGQNNHSNQPQHF. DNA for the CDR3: TGTGCCAGCAGCCATCCCGGGAGGGGGCAGAATAACCATAGCAATCAGCCCCAGCATTTT.

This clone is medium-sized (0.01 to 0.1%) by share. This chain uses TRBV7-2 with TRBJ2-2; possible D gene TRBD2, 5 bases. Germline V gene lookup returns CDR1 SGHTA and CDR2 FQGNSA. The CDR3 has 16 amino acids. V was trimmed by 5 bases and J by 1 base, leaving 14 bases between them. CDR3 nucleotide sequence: TGTGCCAGCAGCCACCCCTACCGGGGGAACACCGGGGAGCTGTTTTTT. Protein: CASSHPYRGNTGELFF.

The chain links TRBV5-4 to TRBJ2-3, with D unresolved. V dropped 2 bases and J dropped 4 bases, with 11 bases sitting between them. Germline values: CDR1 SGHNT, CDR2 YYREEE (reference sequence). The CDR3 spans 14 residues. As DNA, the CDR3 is TGTGCCAGCAGCTTAGCGTTCGGCCCAGATACGCAGTATTTT. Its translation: CASSLAFGPDTQYF.

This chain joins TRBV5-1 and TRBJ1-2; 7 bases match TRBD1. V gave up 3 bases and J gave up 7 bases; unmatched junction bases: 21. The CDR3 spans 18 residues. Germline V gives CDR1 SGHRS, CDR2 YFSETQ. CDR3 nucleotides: TGCGCCAGCAGCTCTAGGAGCCTACAGGAGACACAGGGGAGTGGCTACACCTTC. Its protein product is CASSSRSLQETQGSGYTF.

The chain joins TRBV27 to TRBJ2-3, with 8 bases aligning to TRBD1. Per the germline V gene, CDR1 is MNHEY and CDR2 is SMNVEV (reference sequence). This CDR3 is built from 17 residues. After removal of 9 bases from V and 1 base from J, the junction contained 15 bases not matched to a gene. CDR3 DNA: TGTGCCAGGCGATCCCAGACAGGGGAGGAGGGCACAGATACGCAGTATTTT. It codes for CARRSQTGEEGTDTQYF.

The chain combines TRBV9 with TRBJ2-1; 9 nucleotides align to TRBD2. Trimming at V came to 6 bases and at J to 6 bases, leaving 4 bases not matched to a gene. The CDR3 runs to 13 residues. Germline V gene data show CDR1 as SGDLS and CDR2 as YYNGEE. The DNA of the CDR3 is TGTGCCAGCAACCTAGCGGGGTTCAATGAGCAGTTCTTC. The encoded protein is CASNLAGFNEQFF.

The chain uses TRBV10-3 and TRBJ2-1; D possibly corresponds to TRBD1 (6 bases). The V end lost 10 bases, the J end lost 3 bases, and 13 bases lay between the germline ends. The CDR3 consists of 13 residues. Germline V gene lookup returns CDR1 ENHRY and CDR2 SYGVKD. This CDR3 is CATATGNYNEQFF. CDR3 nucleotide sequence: TGTGCCACGGCGACAGGTAACTACAATGAGCAGTTCTTC.

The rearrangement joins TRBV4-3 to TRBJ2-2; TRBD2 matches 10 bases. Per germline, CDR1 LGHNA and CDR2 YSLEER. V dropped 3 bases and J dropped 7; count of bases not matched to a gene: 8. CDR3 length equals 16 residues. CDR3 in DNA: TGCGCCAGCAGCCAGATAAGCGGGGGGGATGACGGGGAGCTGTTTTTT. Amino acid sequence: CASSQISGGDDGELFF.

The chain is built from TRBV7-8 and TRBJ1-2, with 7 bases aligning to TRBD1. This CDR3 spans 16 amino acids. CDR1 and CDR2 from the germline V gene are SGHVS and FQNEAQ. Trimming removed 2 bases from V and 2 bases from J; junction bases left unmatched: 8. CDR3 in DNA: TGTGCCAGCAGCTTACCAGACAAGGGGGCAAACTATGGCTACACCTTC. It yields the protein CASSLPDKGANYGYTF.

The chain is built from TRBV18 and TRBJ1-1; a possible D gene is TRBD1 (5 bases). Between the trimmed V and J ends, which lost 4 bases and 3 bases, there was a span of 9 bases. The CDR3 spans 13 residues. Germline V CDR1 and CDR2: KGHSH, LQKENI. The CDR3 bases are TGTGCCAGCTCACAGGGAGGGGACACTGAAGCTTTCTTT. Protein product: CASSQGGDTEAFF.

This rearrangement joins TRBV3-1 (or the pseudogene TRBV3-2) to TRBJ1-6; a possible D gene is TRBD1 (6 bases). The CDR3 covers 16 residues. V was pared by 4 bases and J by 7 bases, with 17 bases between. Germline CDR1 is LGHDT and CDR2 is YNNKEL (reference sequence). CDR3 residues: CASSPLGATSNSPLHF. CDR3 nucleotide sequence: TGTGCCAGCAGCCCCCTGGGGGCGACCTCCAATTCACCCCTCCACTTT.

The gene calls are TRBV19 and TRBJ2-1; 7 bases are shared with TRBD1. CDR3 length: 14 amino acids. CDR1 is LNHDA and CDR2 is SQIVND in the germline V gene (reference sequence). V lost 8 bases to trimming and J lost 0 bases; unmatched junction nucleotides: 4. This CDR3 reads CASVDRSSYNEQFF. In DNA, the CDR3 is TGTGCCAGTGTGGACAGGAGCTCCTACAATGAGCAGTTCTTC.

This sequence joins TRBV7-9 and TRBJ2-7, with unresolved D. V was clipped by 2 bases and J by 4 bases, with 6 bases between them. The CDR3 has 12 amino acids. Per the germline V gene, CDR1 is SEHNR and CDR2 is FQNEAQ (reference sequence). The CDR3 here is CASSLIAYEQYF. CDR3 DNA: TGTGCCAGCAGCTTAATAGCTTACGAGCAGTACTTC.

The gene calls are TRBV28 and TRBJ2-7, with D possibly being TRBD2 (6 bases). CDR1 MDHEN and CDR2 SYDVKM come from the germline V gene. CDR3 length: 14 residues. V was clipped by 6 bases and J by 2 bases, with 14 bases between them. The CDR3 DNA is TGTGCCAGCAGAGGAAGCGGGTACACCTACGAGCAGTACTTC. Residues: CASRGSGYTYEQYF.

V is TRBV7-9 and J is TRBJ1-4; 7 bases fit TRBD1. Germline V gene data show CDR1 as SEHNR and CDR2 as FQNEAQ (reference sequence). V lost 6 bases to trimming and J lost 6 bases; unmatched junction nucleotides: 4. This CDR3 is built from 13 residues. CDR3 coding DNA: TGTGCCAGCAGAGCTACAGGGGATGAAAAACTGTTTTTT. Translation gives CASRATGDEKLFF.